The T cell receptor (beta chain) described here comes from a study of identical twins. TCRdb re-called the 5' RACE reads through MiXCR, storing one row per CDR3 protein. Of approximately 700,000 distinct CDR3 sequences in the sample, about 20% were seen once. This CDR3 contains 15 residues. CDR1 KGHDR and CDR2 SFDVKD come from the germline V gene. Trimming at V came to 4 bases and at J to 4 bases, leaving 4 bases not matched to a gene. This clonotype showed up many times. This sample also appeared in a second study, on T cells expressing NK-cell markers.

The sequence was obtained from a woman aged 18-30 years in good health. The rearrangement joins TRBV24-1 to TRBJ2-5, with 11 nucleotides matching TRBD2. The sequenced sample consisted of PBMCs. This CDR3 is CATSDPGTSGETQYF. CDR3 bases: TGTGCCACCAGTGACCCCGGGACTAGCGGAGAGACCCAGTACTTC.